The 15 T cell receptor beta chains below come from one sample, sequenced in a study of blood T cell repertoires in COVID-19. The table came from immunoSEQ multiplex PCR; TCRdb's copy has only in-frame clones and leaves some out. The sample shows 300,000 to 350,000 clones, around 90% of them seen only once. The specimen sequenced was PBMCs or T cells enriched from blood (not recorded which). These receptors all come from a woman aged 18-35 years who had recovered from COVID-19.

The rearrangement joins TRBV4-2 to TRBJ2-3, with 11 bases that match TRBD2. Germline loops: CDR1 LGHNA, CDR2 YNFKEQ. V shed 0 bases, J shed 5 bases, and the junction held 1 base outside the gene matches. This CDR3 has 15 amino acids. The CDR3 here is CASSQELAGVDTQYF. As DNA, the CDR3 is TGTGCCAGCAGCCAAGAACTAGCGGGAGTAGATACGCAGTATTTT.

The chain employs TRBV4-1 and TRBJ2-7; perhaps TRBD1 as D (7 bases). This CDR3 is 17 amino acids long. The V end lost 0 bases, the J end lost 2 bases, and 17 bases lay between the germline ends. Germline V gene lookup returns CDR1 MGHRA and CDR2 YSYEKL. The CDR3 spells CASSQDVVRDSAYEQYF. The CDR3 coding sequence is TGCGCCAGCAGCCAAGATGTCGTGCGGGACAGCGCCTACGAGCAGTACTTC.

The V call is TRBV9, the J call TRBJ1-2; possible D gene TRBD1, 6 bases. There are 15 residues in the CDR3. Between the trimmed V and J ends, which lost 2 bases and 0 bases, there was a span of 11 bases. Germline CDR1 and CDR2: SGDLS and YYNGEE. The CDR3 loop reads CASSVHRDPNYGYTF. CDR3 coding DNA: TGTGCCAGCAGCGTCCACAGGGACCCTAACTATGGCTACACCTTC.

V and J are TRBV2 and TRBJ2-1; TRBD2 matches 10 bases. Germline assignment: CDR1 SNHLY and CDR2 FYNNEI. The CDR3 has 14 amino acids. V lost 2 bases and J lost 5; bases outside the gene matches: 0. Here the CDR3 DNA reads TGTGCCAGCAGTGAACTAGCGGGGGACAATGAGCAGTTCTTC. It specifies CASSELAGDNEQFF.

The gene calls are TRBV12-5 and TRBJ2-3, with TRBD1 matching 9 bases. CDR3 length: 15 residues. Trimming at V came to 4 bases and at J to 8 bases, leaving 10 bases not matched to a gene. CDR1 LGHNT and CDR2 FRNRAP come from the germline V gene. CDR3: CASGSSGTGIGTQYF. The CDR3 bases are TGTGCTAGTGGTTCCTCCGGGACAGGGATAGGTACGCAGTATTTT.

The chain joins TRBV7-2 to TRBJ1-1; D is undetermined. Trimming removed 2 bases at V and 1 base at J, with 8 bases between. The germline CDR1 and CDR2 sequences are SGHTA and FQGNSA. This CDR3 contains 14 residues. For the CDR3, the DNA is TGTGCCAGCAGCTTAAATCCATCGAACACTGAAGCTTTCTTT. Protein product: CASSLNPSNTEAFF.

The DNA of the CDR3 is TGTGCCAGCAGTTTATCCGGGGGGGGAAATGAAAAACTGTTTTTT. Its protein product is CASSLSGGGNEKLFF. This chain joins TRBV28 and TRBJ1-4; tentative D call: TRBD1 (5 bases). Germline CDR1 and CDR2: MDHEN and SYDVKM. This CDR3 is 15 amino acids long. The V end lost 1 base, the J end lost 5 bases, and 11 bases lay between the germline ends.

V gene TRBV18 combines with J gene TRBJ1-3; TRBD1 is a possible D gene (5 bases). Germline values: CDR1 KGHSH, CDR2 LQKENI. CDR3 length: 15 amino acids. Trimming removed 2 bases at V and 0 bases at J, with 8 bases between. Here the CDR3 DNA reads TGTGCCAGCTCACCAGGGGCCAGCTCTGGAAACACCATATATTTT. Its protein product is CASSPGASSGNTIYF.

This chain links TRBV29-1 with TRBJ2-5; D is possibly TRBD2 (6 bases). Germline V gene lookup returns CDR1 SQVTM and CDR2 ANQGSEA. V gave up 7 bases and J gave up 4 bases, with 13 bases separating them. The CDR3 has 12 amino acids. The CDR3 bases are TGCAGCGGGTACACCGGGGGAGAGACCCAGTACTTC. It codes for CSGYTGGETQYF. The complete variable domain, with remaining parts taken from reference TRBV29-1 and TRBJ2-5, reads SAVISQKPSRDICQRGTSLTIQCQVDSQVTMMFWYRQQPGQSLTLIATANQGSEATYESGFVIDKFPISRPNLTFSTLTVSNMSPEDSSIYLCSGYTGGETQYFGPGTRLLVL.

In its sample, this clone was seen once. V and J are TRBV29-1 and TRBJ2-2; TRBD1 might be the D (5 bases). V was pared by 4 bases and J by 0 bases, with 15 bases between. The germline gives CDR1 SQVTM, CDR2 ANQGSEA. CDR3 size: 16 residues. The CDR3, as DNA: TGCAGCGTTGGTCTCGAGACGACAGCGAACACCGGGGAGCTGTTTTTT. Protein product: CSVGLETTANTGELFF.

This chain connects TRBV4-3 to TRBJ2-7, with 7 nucleotides matching TRBD2. CDR1 and CDR2 from the germline V gene are LGHNA and YSLEER. This CDR3 is built from 14 residues. J was trimmed by 3 bases and V by 1 base; bases with no gene match: 3. CDR3 sequence (DNA): TGCGCCAGCAGCCAAGGATCTAGCGGCTACGAGCAGTACTTC. Its protein is CASSQGSSGYEQYF.

In this sample, this clone turned up a few times. The chain combines TRBV7-6 with TRBJ1-3, with D tentatively TRBD1 (5 bases). Germline CDR1 is SGHVS and CDR2 is FNYEAQ. V lost 4 bases and J 4 bases, leaving 17 bases between the germline ends. The CDR3 spans 16 residues. The CDR3 sequence: CASSYLSGGYGNTIYF. The CDR3 DNA sequence: TGTGCCAGCAGCTACCTCTCGGGGGGATACGGAAACACCATATATTTT.

V is TRBV19 and J is TRBJ2-3; weak D call: TRBD1 (5 bases). Germline V gives CDR1 LNHDA, CDR2 SQIVND (reference sequence). Trimming removed 6 bases at V and 1 base at J, with 14 bases between. The CDR3 has 15 amino acids. The CDR3 loop is CASSDPLQGTDTQYF. CDR3 DNA: TGTGCCAGTAGCGACCCGTTACAGGGCACAGATACGCAGTATTTT.

This chain uses TRBV19 with TRBJ2-4; a possible D gene is TRBD1 (5 bases). Germline-derived CDR1 and CDR2 are LNHDA and SQIVND (reference sequence). Deletions cut 10 bases from V and 8 bases from J, with 18 bases between. The CDR3 extends over 13 amino acids. Written as DNA, the CDR3 is TGTGCCACTAAGGGCAGGGCCCAGGACATTCAGTACTTC. It specifies CATKGRAQDIQYF.

This CDR3 is CASSSRGPGSNQPQHF. CDR3 sequence (DNA): TGTGCCAGCAGCTCGCGGGGGCCGGGCAGCAATCAGCCCCAGCATTTT. The V call is TRBV7-2, the J call TRBJ1-5; D might be TRBD1 (6 bases). Trimming took off 4 bases at V and 1 base at J, with 14 bases between the two ends. The germline V gene has CDR1 SGHTA and CDR2 FQGNSA. This CDR3 comprises 16 residues.